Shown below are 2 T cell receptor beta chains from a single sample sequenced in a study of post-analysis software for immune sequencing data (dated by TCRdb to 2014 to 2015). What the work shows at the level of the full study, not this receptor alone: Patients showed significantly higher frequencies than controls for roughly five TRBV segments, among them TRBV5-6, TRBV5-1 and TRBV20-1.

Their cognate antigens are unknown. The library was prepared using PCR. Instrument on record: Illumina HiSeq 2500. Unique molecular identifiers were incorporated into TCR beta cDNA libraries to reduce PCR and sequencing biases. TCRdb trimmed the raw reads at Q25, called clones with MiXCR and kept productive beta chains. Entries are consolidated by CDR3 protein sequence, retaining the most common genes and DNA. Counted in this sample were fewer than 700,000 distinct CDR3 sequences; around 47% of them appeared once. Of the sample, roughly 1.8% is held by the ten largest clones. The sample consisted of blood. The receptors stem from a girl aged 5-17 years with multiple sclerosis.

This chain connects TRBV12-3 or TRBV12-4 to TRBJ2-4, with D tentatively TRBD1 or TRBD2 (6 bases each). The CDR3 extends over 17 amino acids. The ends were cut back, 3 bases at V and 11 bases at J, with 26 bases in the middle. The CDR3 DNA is TGTGCCAGCAGTTTGGGGGGCCGAACTAGCCCTATCACGGTTCAGTACTTC. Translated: CASSLGGRTSPITVQYF.

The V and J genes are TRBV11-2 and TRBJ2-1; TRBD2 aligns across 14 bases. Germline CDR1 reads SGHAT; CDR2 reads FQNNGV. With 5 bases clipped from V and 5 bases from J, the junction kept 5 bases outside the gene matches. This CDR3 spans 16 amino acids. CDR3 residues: CASSATSGRADNEQFF. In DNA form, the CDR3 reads TGTGCCAGCAGCGCGACTAGCGGGAGGGCCGACAATGAGCAGTTCTTC. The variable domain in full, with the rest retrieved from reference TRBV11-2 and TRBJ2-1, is EAGVAQSPRYKIIEKRQSVAFWCNPISGHATLYWYQQILGQGPKLLIQFQNNGVVDDSQLPKDRFSAERLKGVDSTLKIQPAKLEDSAVYLCASSATSGRADNEQFFGPGTRLTVL.